The 30 T cell receptor beta chains below come from one sample, sequenced in a study of blood T cell repertoires in COVID-19. Generated by immunoSEQ multiplex PCR, the TCRdb table keeps only in-frame clones and is missing some. The sample has some 240,000 clones; 80% to 90% are singletons. Specimen: PBMCs or T cells enriched from blood (not recorded which). The receptors derive from a woman aged 40 to 55 who had been exposed to COVID-19.

This sequence joins TRBV5-1 and TRBJ1-4; no definite D call. With 4 bases removed from V and 5 bases from J, the gap between germline ends came to 18 bases. Germline V gene sequence: CDR1 SGHRS, CDR2 YFSETQ. This CDR3 has 16 amino acids. The CDR3 coding sequence is TGCGCCAGCAGCCCCGAGGTACTTAGAGGAAATGAAAAACTGTTTTTT. Amino acid sequence: CASSPEVLRGNEKLFF.

This sequence joins TRBV5-8 and TRBJ1-1; TRBD1 aligns across 8 bases. Per the germline V gene, CDR1 is SGHTS and CDR2 is YDEGEE. V was pared by 3 bases and J by 2 bases, with 15 bases of the junction left unmatched. The CDR3 contains 18 residues. Written as DNA, the CDR3 is TGTGCCAGCAGCTCCGGACAGGGTTCTAAAAATCTTAACACTGAAGCTTTCTTT. Encoded protein: CASSSGQGSKNLNTEAFF.

V is TRBV5-1 and J is TRBJ2-4; 9 positions agree with TRBD1. After removal of 2 bases from V and 0 bases from J, the junction contained 12 bases not matched to a gene. The CDR3 contains 19 residues. CDR1 and CDR2 (germline): SGHRS, YFSETQ. Here the CDR3 reads CASSLRTGAKFEAKNIQYF. In nucleotides, the CDR3 is TGCGCCAGCAGCTTAAGGACAGGGGCAAAATTTGAAGCCAAAAACATTCAGTACTTC.

This sequence joins TRBV6-2 or TRBV6-3 and TRBJ2-7; D is perhaps TRBD2 (7 bases). V dropped 0 bases and J dropped 3 bases, with 9 bases sitting between them. The V gene's germline CDR1 is MNHEY and CDR2 SVGEGT. This CDR3 spans 14 amino acids. CDR3 sequence (DNA): TGTGCCAGCAGTTACTCGAGGGGGGGCTACGAGCAGTACGTC. As protein: CASSYSRGGYEQYV.

The chain is built from TRBV12-3 or TRBV12-4 and TRBJ1-2; a possible D gene is TRBD1 (5 bases). V gave up 3 bases and J gave up 12 bases, with 11 bases separating them. CDR3 length equals 11 residues. The CDR3 nucleotides read TGTGCCAGCAGTTTTCAGGGTTCCGACACCTTC. This gives the protein CASSFQGSDTF.

In its sample, this clone was seen a few times. The V call is TRBV5-5, the J call TRBJ1-1; 9 nucleotides align to TRBD1. This CDR3 has 15 amino acids. The germline CDR1 and CDR2 sequences are SGHKS and YYEKEE (reference sequence). V dropped 4 bases and J dropped 1; count of bases not matched to a gene: 5. This CDR3 reads CASSGRQGENTEAFF. CDR3 in DNA: TGTGCCAGCAGCGGACGACAGGGGGAGAACACTGAAGCTTTCTTT.

V is TRBV7-8 and J is TRBJ1-2, with D unclear. This CDR3 is 14 amino acids long. The germline CDR1 and CDR2 sequences are SGHVS and FQNEAQ. V was pared by 3 bases and J by 0 bases, with 8 bases between. This CDR3 is CASSFTEANYGYTF. The CDR3 DNA follows: TGTGCCAGCAGCTTCACAGAAGCTAACTATGGCTACACCTTC.

The chain's CDR3 is CASTYREYSNQPQHF. DNA of the CDR3: TGTGCCAGCACCTACAGAGAGTATAGCAATCAGCCCCAGCATTTT. The rearrangement joins TRBV28 to TRBJ1-5; no definite D call. Trimming left V 7 bases short and J 0 bases short, with 13 bases between. The CDR3 sequence is 15 residues long. From germline, CDR1 is MDHEN and CDR2 SYDVKM.

The genes are TRBV2 and TRBJ2-1; 10 nucleotides agree with TRBD2. CDR3 length: 13 amino acids. V gave up 7 bases and J gave up 5 bases; unmatched junction bases: 2. Looked up from germline, CDR1 is SNHLY and CDR2 is FYNNEI. Written as DNA, the CDR3 is TGTGCCAGCATAGCGGGGGGTGACAATGAGCAGTTCTTC. Translating it yields CASIAGGDNEQFF. The full variable domain, completed using reference TRBV2 and TRBJ2-1, is EPEVTQTPSHQVTQMGQEVILRCVPISNHLYFYWYRQILGQKVEFLVSFYNNEISEKSEIFDDQFSVERPDGSNFTLKIRSTKLEDSAMYFCASIAGGDNEQFFGPGTRLTVL.

This sequence joins TRBV27 and TRBJ1-5; weak D call: TRBD1 (5 bases). The CDR3 consists of 16 residues. The V end was cut by 0 bases, the J end by 1 base, with 10 bases between. The germline V gene encodes CDR1 MNHEY and CDR2 SMNVEV (reference sequence). In DNA form, the CDR3 reads TGTGCCAGCAGTTTATCCGGGACTGGGAGCAATCAGCCCCAGCATTTT. Amino acids: CASSLSGTGSNQPQHF.

The rearrangement joins TRBV30 to TRBJ1-6; 10 bases line up with TRBD1. The V gene's germline CDR1 is GTSNPN and CDR2 SVGIG (reference sequence). The junction had 3 bases not matched to a gene; V was cut back by 3 bases and J by 7 bases. This CDR3 is 14 amino acids long. The CDR3 DNA is TGTGCCTGGAGCCAGACAGGGGGCAATTCACCCCTCCACTTT. Translated, it gives CAWSQTGGNSPLHF.

The V call is TRBV2, the J call TRBJ2-5, with D perhaps matching TRBD1 (6 bases). Per the germline V gene, CDR1 is SNHLY and CDR2 is FYNNEI. This CDR3 has 17 amino acids. V was shortened by 4 bases and J by 5 bases, with 23 bases between the two germline ends. The CDR3 protein is CASSVGSMTGSLETQYF. In nucleotides, the CDR3 is TGTGCCAGCAGTGTAGGATCGATGACAGGATCACTGGAGACCCAGTACTTC.

This sequence joins TRBV28 and TRBJ1-3; TRBD1 is a possible D gene (6 bases). Between the trimmed V and J ends, which lost 6 bases and 6 bases, there was a span of 9 bases. The CDR3 spans 12 residues. Germline V gene lookup returns CDR1 MDHEN and CDR2 SYDVKM. The CDR3 spells CASSPGENTIYF. The CDR3 coding sequence is TGTGCCAGCAGCCCAGGGGAAAACACCATATATTTT.

This clone is a singleton in its sample. V and J are TRBV15 and TRBJ1-2; TRBD1 matches 9 bases. Losses at the gene ends were 3 bases for V and 4 bases for J; bases not matched to a gene: 6. CDR1 is LNHNV, CDR2 YYDKDF, per germline (reference sequence). The CDR3 runs to 15 residues. As DNA, the CDR3 is TGTGCCACCAGCAGTAAGACAGGGGGAAGCTATGGCTACACCTTC. Its protein is CATSSKTGGSYGYTF.

This chain links TRBV7-9 with TRBJ1-1, with 8 bases aligning to TRBD1. From germline, CDR1 is SEHNR and CDR2 FQNEAQ (reference sequence). Trimming at V came to 5 bases and at J to 7 bases, leaving 6 bases not matched to a gene. This CDR3 contains 13 residues. The chain's CDR3 is CASSHNRGGEAFF. The CDR3 bases are TGTGCCAGCAGCCACAACAGGGGGGGTGAAGCTTTCTTT. Filled out from reference TRBV7-9 and TRBJ1-1, the complete variable domain reads DTGVSQNPRHKITKRGQNVTFRCDPISEHNRLYWYRQTLGQGPEFLTYFQNEAQLEKSRLLSDRFSAERPKGSFSTLEIQRTEQGDSAMYLCASSHNRGGEAFFGQGTRLTVV.

The gene calls are TRBV4-2 and TRBJ2-2, with a possible D match to TRBD2 (6 bases). There are 17 residues in the CDR3. Germline lookup yields CDR1 LGHNA and CDR2 YNFKEQ. The V end lost 0 bases, the J end lost 4 bases, and 15 bases lay between the germline ends. This chain's CDR3 is CASSQEIGRGSTGELFF. CDR3 sequence (DNA): TGTGCCAGCAGCCAAGAGATCGGTCGGGGGAGCACCGGGGAGCTGTTTTTT.

In DNA form, the CDR3 reads TGCGCCAGCAGGCGGGACGCTAACAATGAGCAGTTCTTC. It is translated as CASRRDANNEQFF. The chain employs TRBV4-1 and TRBJ2-1, with D possibly TRBD2 on 6 matching bases. Germline values: CDR1 MGHRA, CDR2 YSYEKL. The CDR3 is 13 residues long. V was shortened by 6 bases and J by 5 bases, with 11 bases between the two germline ends.

This clone has only one observation. The CDR3 here is CASSLGRQRMQETQYF. CDR3 sequence (DNA): TGCGCCAGCAGCTTGGGCCGACAGAGAATGCAAGAGACCCAGTACTTC. V is TRBV5-1 and J is TRBJ2-5, with a possible D match to TRBD1 (5 bases). The CDR3 is 16 amino acids. The V gene's germline CDR1 is SGHRS and CDR2 YFSETQ. Between the trimmed V and J ends, which lost 0 bases and 2 bases, there was a span of 14 bases.

J is TRBJ1-2 and V is TRBV7-9, with no clear D. Trimming removed 1 base at V and 2 bases at J, with 8 bases between. The CDR3 is 14 amino acids. CDR1 is SEHNR and CDR2 is FQNEAQ in the germline V gene (reference sequence). The CDR3 region has the DNA TGTGCCAGCAGCTTAGTTGGGCCGAACTATGGCTACACCTTC. Translated, it gives CASSLVGPNYGYTF.

Here the CDR3 reads CASSPQSRGNTGELFF. As DNA, the CDR3 is TGTGCCAGCTCACCACAGTCGCGGGGAAACACCGGGGAGCTGTTTTTT. This chain joins TRBV18 and TRBJ2-2; TRBD2 might be the D (6 bases). The V end was cut by 1 base, the J end by 2 bases, with 11 bases between. The CDR3 runs to 16 residues. The germline V gene has CDR1 KGHSH and CDR2 LQKENI.

The chain recombines TRBV7-3 with TRBJ2-3; 10 nucleotides agree with TRBD1. V lost 4 bases, J lost 5 bases, and 6 bases stayed unmatched. The CDR3 is 15 amino acids. Germline-derived CDR1 and CDR2 are SGHTA and FQGTGA. The CDR3 loop reads CASSWGQGSRDTQYF. The CDR3 coding sequence is TGTGCCAGCAGCTGGGGACAGGGGTCGAGAGATACGCAGTATTTT.

The V gene is TRBV2, the J gene TRBJ2-7, with a weak D call TRBD1 (6 bases). CDR1 and CDR2 from the germline V gene are SNHLY and FYNNEI. V was pared by 1 base and J by 8 bases, with 12 bases between. The CDR3 covers 13 residues. The CDR3 region has the DNA TGTGCCAGCAGTGAAGTCCTGACAGGCCAGCAGTACGTC. Translated, it gives CASSEVLTGQQYV.

This chain connects TRBV6-5 to TRBJ2-7, with 7 positions matching TRBD1. In germline, CDR1 is MNHEY, CDR2 SVGAGI. The trim removed 6 bases at V and 2 bases at J, leaving 7 bases unmatched. This CDR3 is 14 amino acids long. DNA for the CDR3: TGTGCCAGCAGCCAAACACAGGGGCCCTACGAGCAGTACGTC. Encoded protein: CASSQTQGPYEQYV.

The chain has TRBV2 and TRBJ1-5; 9 bases agree with TRBD1. J was trimmed by 7 bases and V by 6 bases; bases with no gene match: 7. This CDR3 is 14 amino acids long. Germline loops: CDR1 SNHLY, CDR2 FYNNEI. CDR3 region: CASRRGQGKQPQHF. The CDR3 DNA follows: TGTGCCAGCAGAAGAGGACAGGGGAAACAGCCCCAGCATTTT.

This sequence joins TRBV6-2 or TRBV6-3 and TRBJ2-7; unclear D gene. The CDR3 is made up of 14 amino acids. Germline assignment: CDR1 MNHEY and CDR2 SVGEGT. V dropped 0 bases and J dropped 2 bases, with 8 bases sitting between them. The CDR3 spells CASSYSPGAYEQYF. The CDR3 region has the DNA TGTGCCAGCAGTTACTCTCCAGGTGCCTACGAGCAGTACTTC.

This chain connects TRBV15 to TRBJ2-5; D might be TRBD1 (6 bases). CDR3 length: 17 residues. Trimming left V 4 bases short and J 4 bases short, with 22 bases between. Germline loops: CDR1 LNHNV, CDR2 YYDKDF (reference sequence). DNA of the CDR3: TGTGCCACCAGCACCCCCAGGGAAGTAACAGGGAGAGAGACCCAGTACTTC. Its translation: CATSTPREVTGRETQYF.

Worth noting for this clone: The sample contains more than one DNA sequence encoding this CDR3. This CDR3 reads CASSLYTDTQYF. The DNA for the CDR3 is TGTGCCAGCAGTTTATACACAGATACGCAGTATTTT. The chain couples TRBV7-2 to TRBJ2-3; no reliable D call. Per the germline V gene, CDR1 is SGHTA and CDR2 is FQGNSA. The length of the CDR3 is 12 residues. The V end was cut by 6 bases, the J end by 2 bases, with 6 bases between.

This clone was detected a few times. This chain uses TRBV7-3 with TRBJ2-6; TRBD2 matches at 10 bases. The germline CDR1 and CDR2 sequences are SGHTA and FQGTGA. The CDR3 is 18 residues long. The junction had 11 bases not matched to a gene; V was cut back by 5 bases and J by 4 bases. CDR3 sequence (DNA): TGTGCCAGCAGCAAGAAACTAGCGGGGATTTCCGGGGCCAACGTCCTGACTTTC. Its translation: CASSKKLAGISGANVLTF.

In nucleotides, the CDR3 is TGTGCCAGCGCTACAGGGCACAATGAGCAGTTCTTC. Amino acids: CASATGHNEQFF. The rearrangement joins TRBV28 to TRBJ2-1, with D perhaps TRBD1 (6 bases). The germline V and J ends were trimmed by 8 bases and 5 bases, with 10 bases remaining between them. This CDR3 comprises 12 residues. CDR1 MDHEN and CDR2 SYDVKM come from the germline V gene.

The table lists this clone with a few counts. This chain joins TRBV10-3 and TRBJ1-5; 9 bases map to TRBD1. The length of the CDR3 is 16 residues. J was trimmed by 2 bases and V by 6 bases; bases with no gene match: 8. The V gene's germline CDR1 is ENHRY and CDR2 SYGVKD. The CDR3 DNA follows: TGTGCCATCAGATGGGACAGGGATGAGGGCAATCAGCCCCAGCATTTT. Translation gives CAIRWDRDEGNQPQHF.